The 30 T cell receptor beta chains below all came from one sample that was sequenced in a study of human T cells and chemical hapten exposure. The time point here: pre-sensitization, week 0. Treatment specified: therapeutic diphenylcyclopropenone sensitization with weekly scalp DPC. TCRdb reprocessed the RACE reads with MiXCR, giving one entry per CDR3 protein. The sample lists tens of thousands of distinct CDR3 sequences, 8% to 10% seen once, with roughly 4% in the top ten. The sequenced sample was whole blood, obtained in connection with sensitization to the hapten diphenylcyclopropenone (DPC). These receptors were collected from a woman between 35 and 50 years old with alopecia areata. Some clones in this sample may be carry-over from other donors' samples.

The table lists this clonotype with many counts. The rearrangement joins TRBV12-3 or TRBV12-4 to TRBJ1-1; 8 nucleotides agree with TRBD1. The CDR3 length is 15 residues. Trimming removed 6 bases from V and 2 bases from J; junction bases left unmatched: 8. CDR3 coding DNA: TGTGCCAGCAGCCCCGGGACAGGCGTAAACACTGAAGCTTTCTTT. It specifies CASSPGTGVNTEAFF.

This clonotype has ten or more counts. The rearrangement joins TRBV27 to TRBJ1-1; possible D gene TRBD1, 6 bases. From germline, CDR1 is MNHEY and CDR2 SMNVEV (reference sequence). Trimming removed 8 bases from V and 10 bases from J, with 29 bases in between. The CDR3 has 16 amino acids. CDR3 DNA: TGTGCCAGCGGGAAACGAGGACAGAATTTTTCGGCAGGAGCTTTCTTT. This gives the protein CASGKRGQNFSAGAFF.

This clonotype has a count of ten or more. The V and J genes are TRBV27 and TRBJ2-7, with 7 bases identical to TRBD1. Losses at the gene ends were 4 bases for V and 3 bases for J; bases not matched to a gene: 15. Germline V gene lookup returns CDR1 MNHEY and CDR2 SMNVEV (reference sequence). This CDR3 is 17 amino acids long. The CDR3 loop reads CASSSTSTGLAFYEQYF. CDR3 bases: TGTGCCAGCAGTTCTACCTCGACAGGGCTGGCGTTCTACGAGCAGTACTTC.

This clonotype has more than one count but fewer than ten. J is TRBJ2-7 and V is TRBV27, with a possible D match to TRBD1 (5 bases). The CDR3 is made up of 13 amino acids. The ends were cut back, 3 bases at V and 4 bases at J, with 10 bases in the middle. Per germline, CDR1 MNHEY and CDR2 SMNVEV (reference sequence). The CDR3 loop reads CASSFNQGYEQYF. The CDR3 bases are TGTGCCAGCAGTTTTAATCAGGGATACGAGCAGTACTTC.

In this sample, this clonotype turned up a few times. V is TRBV9 and J is TRBJ1-1; D gene uncertain. The CDR3 totals 15 residues. In germline, CDR1 is SGDLS, CDR2 YYNGEE. The V gene lost 0 bases and the J gene lost 4 bases, with 13 bases spanning the gap. This chain's CDR3 is CASSVAGELSTEAFF. Here the CDR3 DNA reads TGTGCCAGCAGCGTAGCTGGGGAATTGAGCACTGAAGCTTTCTTT.

This clonotype was observed a handful of times. The chain couples TRBV28 to TRBJ1-5, with TRBD1 matching over 11 bases. V lost 4 bases, J lost 6 bases, and 5 bases stayed unmatched. The length of the CDR3 is 15 residues. CDR1 is MDHEN, CDR2 SYDVKM, per germline. The CDR3 nucleotides are TGTGCCAGCAGTTCACCCGGGACAGGGGGTCAGCCCCAGCATTTT. The encoded protein is CASSSPGTGGQPQHF.

The table lists this clonotype with many counts. The genes are TRBV3-1 and TRBJ1-5, with D unresolved. This CDR3 spans 13 amino acids. Trimming took off 3 bases at V and 1 base at J, with 4 bases between the two ends. Germline CDR1 reads LGHDT; CDR2 reads YNNKEL (reference sequence). The CDR3 coding sequence is TGTGCCAGCAGCCAGAGAAGCAATCAGCCCCAGCATTTT. It translates to CASSQRSNQPQHF.

This clonotype was picked up a small number of times. The chain links TRBV6-2 or TRBV6-3 to TRBJ1-1, with D possibly being TRBD1 (6 bases). The CDR3 is 12 residues long. Germline CDR1 and CDR2: MNHEY and SVGEGT. Trimming removed 6 bases from V and 5 bases from J, with 10 bases in between. CDR3 protein: CASRKGGTEAFF. Written as DNA, the CDR3 is TGTGCCAGCAGAAAAGGGGGAACTGAAGCTTTCTTT.

This clonotype was picked up a small number of times. This chain connects TRBV5-4 to TRBJ1-2, with 8 bases that match TRBD1. The CDR3 extends over 13 amino acids. Germline V lookup: CDR1 SGHNT, CDR2 YYREEE (reference sequence). V trimming: 5 bases; J trimming: 5 bases; junction bases outside the gene matches: 5. The chain's CDR3 is CASSYWTGYGYTF. In DNA, the CDR3 is TGTGCCAGCAGTTACTGGACAGGGTATGGCTACACCTTC. Combining the CDR3 with reference TRBV5-4 and TRBJ1-2 gives the whole variable domain ETGVTQSPTHLIKTRGQQVTLRCSSQSGHNTVSWYQQALGQGPQFIFQYYREEENGRGNFPPRFSGLQFPNYSSELNVNALELDDSALYLCASSYWTGYGYTFGSGTRLTVV.

The chain recombines TRBV7-2 with TRBJ2-3; a possible D gene is TRBD2 (5 bases). The V and J ends lost 4 bases and 3 bases respectively, with 20 bases between them. Germline-derived CDR1 and CDR2 are SGHTA and FQGNSA. CDR3 size: 17 residues. The CDR3 sequence: CASSSEPGFDWTDTQYF. Here the CDR3 DNA reads TGTGCCAGCAGCTCCGAACCGGGATTCGATTGGACAGATACGCAGTATTTT.

This clonotype was detected many times. V and J are TRBV29-1 and TRBJ2-7; no clear D. The CDR3 has 12 residues. Germline V gene sequence: CDR1 SQVTM, CDR2 ANQGSEA. Trimming shortened V by 4 bases and J by 0 bases, and 7 bases separated the two germline ends. CDR3 DNA: TGCAGCGTTGGGGCTACCTCCTACGAGCAGTACTTC. This gives the protein CSVGATSYEQYF.

Only a few counts were recorded for this clonotype. The V gene is TRBV7-9, the J gene TRBJ2-7, with 8 bases that match TRBD2. The junction had 8 bases not matched to a gene; V was cut back by 5 bases and J by 2 bases. This CDR3 is 15 amino acids long. Germline V CDR1 and CDR2: SEHNR, FQNEAQ (reference sequence). CDR3 sequence reads: CASSRSGGRTYEQYF. CDR3 nucleotides: TGTGCCAGCAGCCGGTCGGGGGGGCGTACCTACGAGCAGTACTTC.

This clonotype was detected many times. The CDR3 sequence is CASRDSYNEQFF. In DNA, the CDR3 is TGTGCCAGCAGGGACAGTTACAATGAGCAGTTCTTC. The rearrangement joins TRBV6-2 or TRBV6-3 to TRBJ2-1, with D perhaps matching TRBD1 (6 bases). Germline V gives CDR1 MNHEY, CDR2 SVGEGT. V was clipped by 6 bases and J by 4 bases, with 7 bases between them. The CDR3 is 12 amino acids.

There are many counts of this clonotype. The chain recombines TRBV18 with TRBJ1-5; D is undetermined. Germline V CDR1 and CDR2: KGHSH, LQKENI. The ends were cut back, 3 bases at V and 1 base at J, with 16 bases in the middle. The CDR3 totals 17 residues. CDR3 in amino acids: CASSPNSKGYSNQPQHF. CDR3 nucleotides: TGTGCCAGCTCACCTAACTCCAAGGGCTACAGCAATCAGCCCCAGCATTTT.

The J gene is TRBJ2-3, the V gene TRBV7-2; TRBD2 matches at 8 bases. This CDR3 contains 15 residues. The V and J ends lost 4 bases and 2 bases, in that order; junction bases with no gene match: 5. Germline CDR1 reads SGHTA; CDR2 reads FQGNSA. The CDR3, as DNA: TGTGCCAGCAGCTCCGGGGGGGCCTCCACAGATACGCAGTATTTT. This codes for CASSSGGASTDTQYF.

This clonotype came up many times. V gene TRBV2 combines with J gene TRBJ2-3; TRBD1 is a possible D gene (7 bases). The germline V gene has CDR1 SNHLY and CDR2 FYNNEI. The CDR3 sequence is 13 residues long. Trimming left V 11 bases short and J 5 bases short, with 17 bases between. CDR3 sequence reads: CAAGRGRRDTQYF. CDR3 DNA sequence: TGTGCCGCGGGAAGGGGGCGCCGAGATACGCAGTATTTT.

This clonotype was picked up many times. The chain links TRBV7-3 to TRBJ2-3, with TRBD2 matching over 11 bases. Germline CDR1 reads SGHTA; CDR2 reads FQGTGA. The V segment lost 5 bases and the J segment 4 bases; nucleotides outside the gene matches: 5. This CDR3 region has 15 residues. CDR3 residues: CASSASSGGPDTQYF. The CDR3 nucleotides read TGTGCCAGCAGCGCCTCTAGCGGGGGGCCAGATACGCAGTATTTT.

The chain carries TRBV30 and TRBJ1-2, with D possibly matching TRBD1 (5 bases). V shed 2 bases and J shed 6 bases, with 10 bases lying between them. Germline V gives CDR1 GTSNPN, CDR2 SVGIG (reference sequence). The CDR3 extends over 12 amino acids. The CDR3 is CAWSPRGNGYTF. For the CDR3, the DNA is TGTGCCTGGAGTCCCCGGGGGAATGGCTACACCTTC. Variable domain in full (rest from reference TRBV30 and TRBJ1-2): SQTIHQWPATLVQPVGSPLSLECTVEGTSNPNLYWYRQAAGRGLQLLFYSVGIGQISSEVPQNLSASRPQDRQFILSSKKLLLSDSGFYLCAWSPRGNGYTFGSGTRLTVV.

This clonotype was observed a handful of times. J is TRBJ1-2 and V is TRBV5-1, with a tentative D call TRBD1 (5 bases). The V end was cut by 0 bases, the J end by 6 bases, with 15 bases between. The CDR3 is 15 residues long. Germline CDR1 SGHRS, CDR2 YFSETQ. The CDR3 bases are TGCGCCAGCAGCTTGGCCCAGGGCAGGGTAGATGGCTACACCTTC. It encodes CASSLAQGRVDGYTF. Using reference TRBV5-1 and TRBJ1-2 for the parts outside the CDR3, the full variable domain is KAGVTQTPRYLIKTRGQQVTLSCSPISGHRSVSWYQQTPGQGLQFLFEYFSETQRNKGNFPGRFSGRQFSNSRSEMNVSTLELGDSALYLCASSLAQGRVDGYTFGSGTRLTVV.

This clonotype was observed a handful of times. V and J are TRBV11-2 and TRBJ2-5, with D hard to call. Per the germline V gene, CDR1 is SGHAT and CDR2 is FQNNGV. Trimming removed 2 bases at V and 2 bases at J, with 9 bases between. The CDR3 has 14 residues. As DNA, the CDR3 is TGTGCCAGCAGCTTACGGTCGGATCAAGAGACCCAGTACTTC. Translation gives CASSLRSDQETQYF.

The chain employs TRBV5-6 and TRBJ1-2; D is possibly TRBD1 (5 bases). Germline CDR1 is SGHDT and CDR2 is YYEEEE. V was cut by 7 bases and J by 3 bases, with 13 bases left in between. The CDR3 covers 13 residues. CDR3 amino acids: CASRNQGHYGYTF. In DNA, the CDR3 is TGTGCCAGCCGCAATCAGGGCCACTATGGCTACACCTTC.

The chain combines TRBV5-5 with TRBJ2-2, with D unclear. CDR1 and CDR2 (germline): SGHKS, YYEKEE (reference sequence). Trimming took 4 bases from V and 1 from J, leaving 11 bases between them. The CDR3 runs 15 residues. The CDR3 protein is CASSDEWGNTGELFF. The CDR3 DNA follows: TGTGCCAGCAGCGACGAATGGGGGAACACCGGGGAGCTGTTTTTT. Drawing the rest from reference TRBV5-5 and TRBJ2-2, the complete variable domain is DAGVTQSPTHLIKTRGQQVTLRCSPISGHKSVSWYQQVLGQGPQFIFQYYEKEERGRGNFPDRFSARQFPNYSSELNVNALLLGDSALYLCASSDEWGNTGELFFGEGSRLTVL.

The J gene is TRBJ2-3, the V gene TRBV19; the match to TRBD1 covers 12 bases. Trimming removed 4 bases from V and 6 bases from J; junction bases left unmatched: 2. The length of the CDR3 is 14 residues. Germline V gene sequence: CDR1 LNHDA, CDR2 SQIVND (reference sequence). The CDR3 sequence is CASSTGQGADTQYF. The DNA of the CDR3 is TGTGCCAGTAGTACGGGACAGGGGGCCGATACGCAGTATTTT. The variable domain in full, completed from reference TRBV19 and TRBJ2-3, reads DGGITQSPKYLFRKEGQNVTLSCEQNLNHDAMYWYRQDPGQGLRLIYYSQIVNDFQKGDIAEGYSVSREKKESFPLTVTSAQKNPTAFYLCASSTGQGADTQYFGPGTRLTVL.

This clonotype was counted ten times or more. This chain joins TRBV18 and TRBJ1-2, with 7 nucleotides matching TRBD1. Germline CDR1 KGHSH, CDR2 LQKENI. The CDR3 length is 13 residues. V shed 4 bases, J shed 3 bases, and the junction held 2 bases outside the gene matches. CDR3 DNA: TGTGCCAGCTCACTAGACAGGGACTATGGCTACACCTTC. It translates to CASSLDRDYGYTF.

The J gene is TRBJ2-7, the V gene TRBV7-2; D gene unclear. CDR1 and CDR2 (germline): SGHTA, FQGNSA. The CDR3 runs 13 residues. The ends were cut back, 5 bases at V and 7 bases at J, with 15 bases in the middle. The CDR3 DNA is TGTGCCAGCAGCCGCGGACGGCAGAAGGAGCAGTACTTC. It translates to CASSRGRQKEQYF.

This chain connects TRBV5-4 to TRBJ2-3; D is unclear. Trimming left V 1 base short and J 4 bases short, with 4 bases between. Per germline, CDR1 SGHNT and CDR2 YYREEE (reference sequence). This CDR3 comprises 12 residues. CDR3 sequence: CASSLRSDTQYF. The CDR3 DNA follows: TGTGCCAGCAGCTTGCGGTCAGATACGCAGTATTTT.

This clonotype was seen repeatedly, ten times or more. The V call is TRBV24-1, the J call TRBJ2-6; D is uncertain. Germline V CDR1 and CDR2: KGHDR, SFDVKD. The CDR3 extends over 15 amino acids. V gave up 3 bases and J gave up 2 bases, with 7 bases separating them. The CDR3 region is CATSDTYPGANVLTF. CDR3 bases: TGTGCCACCAGTGATACATACCCTGGGGCCAACGTCCTGACTTTC.

In its sample, this clonotype was seen many times. The rearrangement joins TRBV4-3 to TRBJ2-1; weak D call: TRBD2 (6 bases). The CDR3 consists of 17 residues. Germline V lookup: CDR1 LGHNA, CDR2 YSLEER. The V end was cut by 4 bases, the J end by 10 bases, with 26 bases between. CDR3 sequence: CASSRAAGAYGEEEQFF. The CDR3 nucleotides read TGCGCCAGCAGCCGGGCCGCCGGGGCATACGGGGAGGAGGAGCAGTTCTTC.

This clonotype came up many times. The J gene is TRBJ1-5, the V gene TRBV5-1; D is unresolved. The length of the CDR3 is 15 residues. CDR1 is SGHRS, CDR2 YFSETQ, per germline. V was clipped by 0 bases and J by 6 bases, with 13 bases between them. The CDR3 sequence: CASSLGPPPSQPQHF. CDR3 DNA sequence: TGCGCCAGCAGCTTGGGTCCCCCCCCCTCTCAGCCCCAGCATTTT.

The gene calls are TRBV7-9 and TRBJ2-7; 8 positions match TRBD2. CDR3 length: 17 amino acids. V shed 3 bases, J shed 5 bases, and the junction held 15 bases outside the gene matches. The germline CDR1 and CDR2 sequences are SEHNR and FQNEAQ (reference sequence). CDR3 nucleotides: TGTGCCAGCAGCTTCCCCTCACAGGGAGCGGGGGCCCACGAGCAGTACTTC. Its protein product is CASSFPSQGAGAHEQYF. Complete variable domain (other parts from reference TRBV7-9 and TRBJ2-7): DTGVSQNPRHKITKRGQNVTFRCDPISEHNRLYWYRQTLGQGPEFLTYFQNEAQLEKSRLLSDRFSAERPKGSFSTLEIQRTEQGDSAMYLCASSFPSQGAGAHEQYFGPGTRLTVT.